The clone carrying this T cell receptor beta chain was counted many times. Its antigen is not known. This entry is derived from a study of molecular identifiers for immune sequencing clone quantification. Study-wide context: The replicate experiment used RNA from approximately 20,000 or 100,000 naive CD8 cells. This RNA was split into five aliquots, and four of them were sequenced. Study-level results: A shared barcode on identical TCR molecules could lead to underestimated sizes for highly expanded clones.

The sorting of naive CD8 T cells used the CD8+CD4-CCR7+CD45RA+ phenotype. TCRdb reprocessed the PCR reads with MiXCR, giving one entry per CDR3 protein. The sample has 70,000 to 95,000 distinct CDR3 sequences, about 20% seen once. This TCR was recovered from a human donor in good health. Some libraries in this study had Jurkat cell RNA spiked in. The sequenced material came from naive CD8+ T cells from blood, with Jurkat cell RNA spiked in. Sample subset: FACS-sorted CD8+CD4-CCR7+CD45RA+ naive T cells.

DNA of the CDR3: TGTGCCAGCAGTTATTGGACAGGGGCTGAGACCCAGTACTTC. Translating gives CASSYWTGAETQYF. The chain couples TRBV6-2 or TRBV6-3 to TRBJ2-5, with TRBD1 identical over 9 bases. Trimming cost V 3 bases and J 5 bases; bases outside gene matches: 4. This CDR3 spans 14 amino acids. Germline V CDR1 and CDR2: MNHEY, SVGEGT.